Shown below are 25 T cell receptor beta chains from a single sample sequenced in a study of CXCR3-negative and CXCR3-positive naive CD8 T cells (dated by TCRdb to 2018 to 2020). The instrument was a NextSeq 550. The Human TCR Profiling Kit (MiLaboratory) was used to prepare UMI-labeled 5' RACE TRB cDNA libraries. After TCRdb reprocessed the reads, each CDR3 protein sequence was kept as one row, without DNA. The sample's clone listing holds 38,000 or so distinct CDR3 sequences. The biggest ten clones account for about 15% of the sample. The sample comprised memory CD8+ T cells from blood. What the cell subset or site label conveys for this sample: conventional CD8+ memory T cells (TMEM), sorted as controls. The origin of the receptors is a human donor in good health. Some clones in this sample may be carry-over from other donors' samples.

The CDR3 loop reads CASSQEHRGHEQYF. The rearrangement links TRBV4-3 to TRBJ2-7; the TCRdb D gene call, TRBD1, has no DNA to confirm it. This CDR3 is 14 amino acids long. Germline V gene lookup returns CDR1 LGHNA and CDR2 YSLEER.

V and J are TRBV28 and TRBJ2-5; no DNA is available, so the TRBD1 call from TCRdb remains unchecked. Per germline, CDR1 MDHEN and CDR2 SYDVKM. The CDR3 spans 15 residues. The CDR3: CASTPLPERGETQYF.

J is TRBJ2-7 and V is TRBV28. Germline CDR1 MDHEN, CDR2 SYDVKM. This CDR3 contains 13 residues. CDR3 residues: CASSLVESYEQYF.

The chain couples TRBV28 to TRBJ2-1; TCRdb proposes TRBD2, but this gene call is untestable without DNA. The CDR3 is 16 residues long. CDR1 MDHEN and CDR2 SYDVKM come from the germline V gene. The CDR3 reads CASSLGLAGGYNEQFF. Full variable domain (outside the CDR3, taken from reference TRBV28 and TRBJ2-1): DVKVTQSSRYLVKRTGEKVFLECVQDMDHENMFWYRQDPGLGLRLIYFSYDVKMKEKGDIPEGYSVSREKKERFSLILESASTNQTSMYLCASSLGLAGGYNEQFFGPGTRLTVL.

CDR3 loop: CASSLAEYLYNEQFF. The V gene is TRBV28, the J gene TRBJ2-1. This CDR3 is 15 amino acids long. CDR1 is MDHEN, CDR2 SYDVKM, per germline.

The genes are TRBV29-1 and TRBJ2-5; TCRdb calls TRBD2, which cannot be checked without DNA. This CDR3 comprises 16 residues. Germline-derived CDR1 and CDR2 are SQVTM and ANQGSEA. The CDR3 protein is CSVVGRIAQDEETQYF.

The chain recombines TRBV15 with TRBJ2-3; as DNA is missing, the TRBD2 call by TCRdb cannot be tested. Germline values: CDR1 LNHNV, CDR2 YYDKDF (reference sequence). This CDR3 has 15 residues. The CDR3 sequence: CATLRREGPTDTQYF.

J is TRBJ2-7 and V is TRBV2; no DNA is available, so the TRBD1 call from TCRdb remains unchecked. CDR3 length: 17 amino acids. Germline CDR1 reads SNHLY; CDR2 reads FYNNEI. The CDR3 here is CASTHIFGTGGNYEQYF.

The V call is TRBV28, the J call TRBJ2-7. This CDR3 comprises 15 residues. Germline V gives CDR1 MDHEN, CDR2 SYDVKM. The CDR3 reads CASSFLGGMVYEQYF.

The chain uses TRBV14 and TRBJ2-5; the D call from TCRdb, TRBD2, cannot be confirmed without DNA. CDR3 length: 17 residues. From germline, CDR1 is SGHDN and CDR2 FVKESK. CDR3 sequence: CASSQEWIAGPQETQYF.

The gene calls are TRBV6-2 or TRBV6-3 and TRBJ2-2; TCRdb returns TRBD1, unconfirmable since there is no DNA. Germline V gene lookup returns CDR1 MNHEY and CDR2 SVGEGT. This CDR3 has 17 residues. Here the CDR3 reads CASSYSSGGPTTGELFF.

V is TRBV7-6 and J is TRBJ2-1; TCRdb lists TRBD1, though no DNA is available to test this call. Germline V gives CDR1 SGHVS, CDR2 FNYEAQ. The CDR3 runs to 14 residues. The chain's CDR3 is CASSLYTGNNEQFF.

The chain combines TRBV20-1 with TRBJ1-1. The germline gives CDR1 DFQATT, CDR2 SNEGSKA (reference sequence). The CDR3 sequence is 11 residues long. CDR3 loop: CSGQMNTEAFF.

V usage is TRBV20-1 and J usage is TRBJ1-6; TCRdb designates TRBD1, a call that cannot be tested without DNA. Looked up from germline, CDR1 is DFQATT and CDR2 is SNEGSKA (reference sequence). The CDR3 is 15 amino acids. This chain's CDR3 is CSALTAGTGSSPLHF.

The chain carries TRBV29-1 and TRBJ2-1; TCRdb's assignment of TRBD1 cannot be checked, as there is no DNA. The CDR3 consists of 14 residues. Germline assignment: CDR1 SQVTM and CDR2 ANQGSEA. The CDR3 sequence is CSVEEDKSYNEQFF.

The chain combines TRBV6-5 with TRBJ2-7. The CDR3 covers 15 residues. Germline CDR1 MNHEY, CDR2 SVGAGI. The CDR3 sequence: CASSYSDGSSYEQYF.

The chain links TRBV12-3 or TRBV12-4 to TRBJ2-3; lacking DNA, the TRBD2 call made by TCRdb goes unchecked. The CDR3 is 14 amino acids. The CDR3 loop is CASSYGLAGDTQYF.

The rearrangement joins TRBV29-1 to TRBJ2-1; TCRdb selects TRBD1, and the lack of DNA leaves this call unchecked. Per germline, CDR1 SQVTM and CDR2 ANQGSEA. The CDR3 runs to 15 residues. CDR3 residues: CSVARQGLTGDEQFF.

This chain joins TRBV19 and TRBJ2-1. CDR1 is LNHDA and CDR2 is SQIVND in the germline V gene (reference sequence). The length of the CDR3 is 13 residues. The CDR3 here is CASSMVISNEQFF.

The chain has TRBV5-1 and TRBJ2-2. Germline-derived CDR1 and CDR2 are SGHRS and YFSETQ. The CDR3 has 12 residues. CDR3: CASSWGSGELFF.

The chain recombines TRBV19 with TRBJ1-1. Germline V CDR1 and CDR2: LNHDA, SQIVND (reference sequence). This CDR3 contains 14 residues. The CDR3 protein is CASSIDTRWPEAFF.

This CDR3 is CASSNEGLEPKNIQYF. V usage is TRBV12-3 or TRBV12-4 and J usage is TRBJ2-4; TCRdb's assignment of TRBD2 cannot be checked, as there is no DNA. The CDR3 is made up of 16 amino acids.

The chain employs TRBV7-3 and TRBJ2-1. This CDR3 is 15 amino acids long. Germline CDR1 reads SGHTA; CDR2 reads FQGTGA. The CDR3 region is CASSLTGGLYNEQFF.

The chain carries TRBV7-3 and TRBJ2-3; as DNA is missing, the TRBD2 call by TCRdb cannot be tested. The germline gives CDR1 SGHTA, CDR2 FQGTGA. The CDR3 extends over 15 amino acids. The CDR3 spells CASSLLAGGTDTQYF.

The V gene is TRBV29-1, the J gene TRBJ2-1; TCRdb designates TRBD1, a call that cannot be tested without DNA. The CDR3 contains 16 residues. Germline CDR1 and CDR2: SQVTM and ANQGSEA. The CDR3 protein is CSVGPATGGSYNEQFF.